This TCR beta chain was observed in a study of molecular identifiers for immune sequencing clone quantification. This clonotype was seen repeatedly, ten times or more. TCRdb processed the PCR reads anew with MiXCR; each CDR3 protein has one entry. The table shows some 70,000 distinct CDR3 sequences, with 15% to 20% occurring only once. There are 17 residues in the CDR3. V lost 4 bases, J lost 0 bases, and 18 bases lay in between. Source material: naive CD8+ T cells from blood, with Jurkat cell RNA spiked in. Subset reported: FACS-sorted CD8+CD4-CCR7+CD45RA+ naive T cells. V is TRBV12-3 or TRBV12-4 and J is TRBJ1-2; D gene unclear. The TCR was taken from a human donor in good health. Some libraries in this study had Jurkat cell RNA spiked in. CDR3 nucleotide sequence: TGTGCCAGCAGTTCTTGGGCAGAGGATCAAGCTAACTATGGCTACACCTTC. Its protein is CASSSWAEDQANYGYTF.